This T cell receptor beta chain was obtained from a study of shared T cell receptors in the human thymus. V was cut by 2 bases and J by 3 bases, with 8 bases left in between. Germline V CDR1 and CDR2: KGHSH, LQKENI. The CDR3 length is 13 residues. Clones were read by immunoSEQ multiplex PCR, and TCRdb kept only the in-frame ones, dropping some. The sample holds about 380,000 clones, 95% seen once. The sample taken for sequencing was thymocytes. The chain recombines TRBV18 with TRBJ2-7; D call uncertain. The TCR originated in a human donor. CDR3 sequence: CASSPYRNYEQYF. DNA of the CDR3: TGTGCCAGCTCACCATATCGGAACTACGAGCAGTACTTC.